This T cell receptor (beta chain) was profiled in a study of blood T cell repertoires in COVID-19. Study summary: Some COVID-19 samples were acute and others convalescent; all came from the United States, Italy and Spain. Nucleic acid was either cDNA or gDNA, and it came from T cells, B-cell-depleted T cells, or PBMCs.

The authors' processing: It was from reference gene primer amplification that nucleated cell counts were estimated. Repertoires were generated with immunoSEQ multiplex PCR, while TCRdb's copy carries only in-frame clones and drops some. The V and J calls and the clone size are those of that table, but D and trimming were determined from the DNA. The table includes approximately 110,000 clones, roughly 88% detected once. The sample was peripheral blood. The receptor was isolated from a human donor in a cohort sampled during active COVID-19.

The CDR3 nucleotides are TGTGCCAGCAGCCAAGGGACAGTAATCTACGAGCAGTACTTC. Translated: CASSQGTVIYEQYF. The chain uses TRBV3-1 (or the pseudogene TRBV3-2) and TRBJ2-7; D perhaps matches TRBD1 (6 bases). The CDR3 is 14 residues long. Germline CDR1 reads LGHDT; CDR2 reads YNNKEL (reference sequence). V shed 1 base and J shed 3 bases, with 10 bases lying between them.